This TCR beta chain was profiled in a study of blood T cell repertoires in COVID-19. This CDR3 region has 15 residues. Germline CDR1 is SGHRS and CDR2 is YFSETQ. Authors' methods: The assay estimated nucleated cells by amplifying reference gene primers. Some clones are missing from TCRdb's copy, which holds only in-frame ones; the method was immunoSEQ multiplex PCR. For V, J and clone size, that table is used; D and trimming come from the DNA. The sample contains around 170,000 clones, about 81% of which appear only once. A word on this clone: Compared with germline, one end of the junction differs, possibly owing to a read error.

The rearrangement joins TRBV5-1 to TRBJ2-2; 11 bases align to TRBD1. The TCR sequence derives from a woman aged 80 or over with COVID-19, enrolled during active disease. Source material: peripheral blood. Here the CDR3 DNA reads TGCGCCAGCAGTTTGGACAGGGGGCCCACCGGGGAGCTGTTTTTT. Translating it yields CASSLDRGPTGELFF.